Below, 2 T cell receptor beta chains from the same sample are listed, as sequenced in a study of vaccination effects on CD4 cells after COVID-19. Scientists isolated CD4+ T cells after an approximately ten-day culture period ended. Everyone in the study got two shots of either the BNT162b2 or mRNA-1273 vaccine. Sequencing was performed with immunoSEQ multiplex PCR; in TCRdb, only in-frame clones are kept and a portion is missing. The repertoire holds 57,000 or so clones, with 78% as singletons. Antigens for these TCRs are unknown. The source material was CD4+ T cells from PBMCs cultured without peptide, sampled after COVID-19 vaccination. The receptor set was obtained from a human donor who received a COVID-19 vaccine.

The chain has TRBV6-5 and TRBJ1-5; D not resolved. This CDR3 comprises 14 residues. Trimming took 7 bases from V and 0 from J, leaving 10 bases between them. Germline assignment: CDR1 MNHEY and CDR2 SVGAGI. CDR3 loop: CASIRLDSNQPQHF. DNA for the CDR3: TGTGCCAGCATTAGGCTTGATAGCAATCAGCCCCAGCATTTT.

The rearrangement joins TRBV6-2 or TRBV6-3 to TRBJ2-5; a weak D match, TRBD1 (5 bases). V lost 5 bases and J 4 bases, leaving 17 bases between the germline ends. Per the germline V gene, CDR1 is MNHEY and CDR2 is SVGEGT. The CDR3 sequence is 15 residues long. CDR3 in amino acids: CASSQNPRVGETQYF. The CDR3 DNA is TGTGCCAGCAGTCAAAATCCCAGGGTCGGAGAGACCCAGTACTTC.